These 19 T cell receptor beta chains came from one sample sequenced in a study of shared clonotypes between healthy human individuals. Profiled with immunoSEQ multiplex PCR; TCRdb holds only in-frame clones, not every one. In the table there are some 2,500,000 clones, about nine tenths of which are singletons. What was sequenced was naive CD4+ T cells from PBMCs. Subset reported: CD45RA+ positively selected. Receptor source: a man between 18 and 35 years old in good health. Some clones in this sample may be carry-over from other donors' samples.

This clone was seen a handful of times. V and J are TRBV6-5 and TRBJ2-7; D may be TRBD1 (6 bases). This CDR3 is 16 amino acids long. V lost 0 bases to trimming and J lost 7 bases, with 19 bases between them. Germline-derived CDR1 and CDR2 are MNHEY and SVGAGI. In nucleotides, the CDR3 is TGTGCCAGCAGTTACTCGAGGTGGGGCAGGGGTGGGGAGCAGTACTTC. Residues: CASSYSRWGRGGEQYF.

This rearrangement joins TRBV19 to TRBJ2-5; 12 positions match TRBD2. In germline, CDR1 is LNHDA, CDR2 SQIVND (reference sequence). Trimming removed 5 bases from V and 3 bases from J; junction bases left unmatched: 10. The CDR3 is 17 residues long. CDR3 sequence: CASSARPRTSGKETQYF. As DNA, the CDR3 is TGTGCCAGTAGTGCCCGACCCCGGACTAGCGGGAAAGAGACCCAGTACTTC.

The rearrangement joins TRBV27 to TRBJ1-5, with a possible D match to TRBD1 (5 bases). Germline V gene data show CDR1 as MNHEY and CDR2 as SMNVEV (reference sequence). With 5 bases removed from V and 6 bases from J, the gap between germline ends came to 11 bases. CDR3 size: 13 residues. The CDR3: CASSEEGAQPQHF. The CDR3 DNA sequence: TGTGCCAGCAGTGAAGAAGGGGCTCAGCCCCAGCATTTT.

The rearrangement uses TRBV29-1 and TRBJ2-5; D is perhaps TRBD1 or TRBD2 (6 bases each). CDR1 SQVTM and CDR2 ANQGSEA come from the germline V gene. The V gene lost 4 bases and the J gene lost 4 bases, with 16 bases spanning the gap. The CDR3 is 14 amino acids. The CDR3: CSVARRVGGETQYF. CDR3 DNA sequence: TGCAGCGTTGCAAGGAGGGTAGGGGGAGAGACCCAGTACTTC.

The rearrangement uses TRBV5-5 and TRBJ2-5; weak D call: TRBD1 (6 bases). Germline CDR1 and CDR2: SGHKS and YYEKEE (reference sequence). The CDR3 sequence is 14 residues long. V lost 4 bases to trimming and J lost 3 bases, with 13 bases between them. The CDR3 DNA reads as TGTGCCAGCAGCCGAATGGCAGGGGAAGAGACCCAGTACTTC. Translated, it gives CASSRMAGEETQYF.

This rearrangement joins TRBV9 to TRBJ1-5, with a weak D call TRBD1 (6 bases). Germline lookup yields CDR1 SGDLS and CDR2 YYNGEE. The length of the CDR3 is 14 residues. V lost 3 bases, J lost 2 bases, and 9 bases lay in between. The CDR3 is CASSEGVGNQPQHF. The CDR3 region has the DNA TGTGCCAGCAGCGAGGGGGTAGGCAATCAGCCCCAGCATTTT. The complete variable domain, with remaining parts taken from reference TRBV9 and TRBJ1-5, reads DSGVTQTPKHLITATGQRVTLRCSPRSGDLSVYWYQQSLDQGLQFLIQYYNGEERAKGNILERFSAQQFPDLHSELNLSSLELGDSALYFCASSEGVGNQPQHFGDGTRLSIL.

The chain links TRBV11-1 to TRBJ1-6; TRBD1 is a possible D gene (5 bases). This CDR3 is 14 amino acids long. CDR1 and CDR2 (germline): SGHAT, FQDESV (reference sequence). The V end was cut by 4 bases, the J end by 6 bases, with 10 bases between. CDR3 bases: TGTGCCAGCAGCTCCCGACAGAGTAATTCACCCCTCCACTTT. Encoded protein: CASSSRQSNSPLHF.

The CDR3 nucleotides are TGTGCCTGGGCACAGGGGAGAGAGACCCAGTACTTC. Amino acids: CAWAQGRETQYF. The chain joins TRBV30 to TRBJ2-5; 7 bases agree with TRBD1. The CDR3 consists of 12 residues. In germline, CDR1 is GTSNPN, CDR2 SVGIG (reference sequence). V shed 5 bases and J 4 bases; nucleotides not matched to a gene: 4.

The rearrangement links TRBV5-1 to TRBJ2-3, with a possible D match to TRBD2 (5 bases). Trimming removed 0 bases from V and 7 bases from J, with 9 bases in between. This CDR3 has 13 amino acids. The germline V gene has CDR1 SGHRS and CDR2 YFSETQ. The CDR3 sequence is CASSLELAYTQYF. The CDR3 coding sequence is TGCGCCAGCAGCTTGGAGCTAGCCTATACGCAGTATTTT. The variable domain in full, completed from reference TRBV5-1 and TRBJ2-3, reads KAGVTQTPRYLIKTRGQQVTLSCSPISGHRSVSWYQQTPGQGLQFLFEYFSETQRNKGNFPGRFSGRQFSNSRSEMNVSTLELGDSALYLCASSLELAYTQYFGPGTRLTVL.

This clone has a handful of counts. V is TRBV19 and J is TRBJ2-1; tentative D call: TRBD1 (5 bases). The germline V gene has CDR1 LNHDA and CDR2 SQIVND (reference sequence). Trimming shortened V by 6 bases and J by 0 bases, and 15 bases separated the two germline ends. The CDR3 has 16 residues. The CDR3 reads CASRPPGMSSYNEQFF. CDR3 bases: TGTGCCAGTAGGCCTCCAGGGATGAGCTCCTACAATGAGCAGTTCTTC.

The chain employs TRBV7-2 and TRBJ1-1; D is possibly TRBD1 (5 bases). This CDR3 is built from 13 residues. V gave up 5 bases and J gave up 1 base, with 8 bases separating them. Germline V gene data show CDR1 as SGHTA and CDR2 as FQGNSA. This CDR3 reads CASSRQTNTEAFF. DNA of the CDR3: TGTGCCAGCAGCCGACAGACGAACACTGAAGCTTTCTTT.

This clone was seen only once. The rearrangement joins TRBV10-3 to TRBJ2-5, with D possibly TRBD2 on 6 matching bases. Deletions cut 0 bases from V and 4 bases from J, with 9 bases between. There are 14 residues in the CDR3. Germline CDR1 and CDR2: ENHRY and SYGVKD. Here the CDR3 reads CAISESREAETQYF. For the CDR3, the DNA is TGTGCCATCAGTGAGTCTAGGGAGGCAGAGACCCAGTACTTC.

The chain links TRBV10-3 to TRBJ1-1, with TRBD1 as a possible D gene (5 bases). This CDR3 is 14 amino acids long. Per germline, CDR1 ENHRY and CDR2 SYGVKD. Trimming left V 8 bases short and J 4 bases short, with 17 bases between. The CDR3 region is CAIQAGVRGTEAFF. The CDR3 nucleotides are TGTGCCATCCAGGCGGGGGTAAGGGGCACTGAAGCTTTCTTT.

The gene calls are TRBV27 and TRBJ1-4; D is possibly TRBD1 (5 bases). Germline V gene data show CDR1 as MNHEY and CDR2 as SMNVEV (reference sequence). The CDR3 runs to 16 residues. Trimming shortened V by 10 bases and J by 2 bases, and 20 bases separated the two germline ends. In DNA form, the CDR3 reads TGTGCCACCGCCCTCCAGGGATTCTATACTAATGAAAAACTGTTTTTT. As protein: CATALQGFYTNEKLFF. The full variable domain, rest sourced from reference TRBV27 and TRBJ1-4, is EAQVTQNPRYLITVTGKKLTVTCSQNMNHEYMSWYRQDPGLGLRQIYYSMNVEVTDKGDVPEGYKVSRKEKRNFPLILESPSPNQTSLYFCATALQGFYTNEKLFFGSGTQLSVL.

The chain joins TRBV19 to TRBJ1-5; D gene unclear. Germline V lookup: CDR1 LNHDA, CDR2 SQIVND (reference sequence). The CDR3 length is 14 residues. V was clipped by 6 bases and J by 5 bases, with 14 bases between them. The CDR3 sequence: CASRPSRADQPQHF. CDR3 sequence (DNA): TGTGCCAGTAGACCCTCACGGGCGGATCAGCCCCAGCATTTT.

The count of this clone is one. CDR3 nucleotide sequence: TGTGCCAGCAGTTACTCGATGGGCGGCTCTGGAAACACCATATATTTT. Translating it yields CASSYSMGGSGNTIYF. The V and J genes are TRBV6-6 and TRBJ1-3; unclear D gene. Germline assignment: CDR1 MNHNY and CDR2 SVGAGI (reference sequence). The CDR3 is 16 residues long. V was trimmed by 0 bases and J by 0 bases, leaving 9 bases between them.

This clone was found once. The J gene is TRBJ2-7, the V gene TRBV21-1; TRBD2, as called in the table, went unchecked against the DNA. TRBV21-1 is recorded as a pseudogene. This CDR3 spans 15 amino acids. The CDR3 loop reads CASSKRSGAGYEQYF. In DNA, the CDR3 is TGTGCCAGCAGCAAGCGAAGCGGGGCTGGCTACGAGCAGTACTTC.

With regard to this clone: Other DNA sequences in the same sample also yield this CDR3. V gene TRBV5-1 combines with J gene TRBJ1-5; D gene uncertain. CDR1 is SGHRS and CDR2 is YFSETQ in the germline V gene. The V end lost 2 bases, the J end lost 2 bases, and 8 bases lay between the germline ends. This CDR3 has 14 residues. The CDR3 sequence is CASSLDFGNQPQHF. The CDR3 bases are TGCGCCAGCAGCTTAGACTTTGGCAATCAGCCCCAGCATTTT.

This chain joins TRBV5-1 and TRBJ1-4, with 12 bases aligning to TRBD1. Germline V CDR1 and CDR2: SGHRS, YFSETQ. CDR3 length: 15 residues. After removal of 4 bases from V and 8 bases from J, the junction contained 6 bases not matched to a gene. The CDR3 nucleotides are TGCGCCAGCAGCGGGGGACAGGGGGCGAGGGAAAAACTGTTTTTT. It encodes CASSGGQGAREKLFF.